A selection of T cell receptor beta chains follows, all from one sample in a study of blood T cell repertoires in COVID-19. Only in-frame clones appear in the TCRdb table, and some are missing; sequencing was by immunoSEQ multiplex PCR. Among approximately 110,000 clones listed, about 85% were seen once. The sample consisted of peripheral blood. Every receptor here comes from a human donor in a cohort sampled during active COVID-19. Both conserved end residues are trimmed from each CDR3.

ASSYSAGQSANIQY	TRBV6-2/TRBV6-3	TRBJ2-4
ASSPSPSREGTDTQY	TRBV4-1	TRBJ2-3
ASSLVRGGYQETQY	TRBV5-1	TRBJ2-5
ASSEFQGPTEAF	TRBV9	TRBJ1-1
ASSLGTGRKNTGELF	TRBV13	TRBJ2-2
ASSRGTGGIYEQY	TRBV7-2	TRBJ2-7
ASSGTTTQPQH	TRBV19	TRBJ1-5
ASSSRDSSYEQY	TRBV6-2/TRBV6-3	TRBJ2-7
ASTVLGTEAF	TRBV11-2	TRBJ1-1
ASSSWAVVEGYEQY	TRBV27	TRBJ2-7
ASSLLPVTNTEAF	TRBV7-8	TRBJ1-1
ASSQDPGQPQH	TRBV4-1	TRBJ1-5
ASQNRLGGAEPQH	TRBV28	TRBJ1-5
ASSNRGVASSYEQY	TRBV7-2	TRBJ2-7
ASKRPATGGYTEAF	TRBV6-6	TRBJ1-1
ASRQAGEQPQH	TRBV18	TRBJ1-5
ASSPGGAGTGELF	TRBV7-2	TRBJ2-2
ASSESGGAYNEQF	TRBV10-2	TRBJ2-1
ASSLEDRYNEQF	TRBV7-2	TRBJ2-1
ASSEQGLDSPLH	TRBV10-1	TRBJ1-6
ASSFASGATNEQF	TRBV7-2	TRBJ2-1
ASSTRLAGGDEQF	TRBV19	TRBJ2-1
ASIQDGGSIGEQF	TRBV6-5	TRBJ2-1
ASRAQGQIDEQY	TRBV6-5	TRBJ2-7